Shown below are 4 T cell receptor beta chains from a single sample sequenced in a study of blood T cell repertoires in COVID-19. Assay: immunoSEQ multiplex PCR; the TCRdb copy retains only in-frame clones and omits some. Among some 370,000 clones listed, around 87% were seen once. Sequencing was carried out using peripheral blood. All receptors come from a woman aged 25 to 39 with COVID-19, enrolled during active disease.

A remark on this clone: Other nucleotide sequences in the sample specify the same CDR3. The chain combines TRBV10-3 with TRBJ1-3; unclear D gene. The germline V and J ends were trimmed by 3 bases and 0 bases, with 6 bases remaining between them. The CDR3 sequence is 14 residues long. Germline V CDR1 and CDR2: ENHRY, SYGVKD. In nucleotides, the CDR3 is TGTGCCATCAGTGATAGAGGCTCTGGAAACACCATATATTTT. This encodes CAISDRGSGNTIYF.

V and J are TRBV11-2 and TRBJ1-1, with a weak D call TRBD1 (5 bases). In germline, CDR1 is SGHAT, CDR2 FQNNGV. This CDR3 has 18 amino acids. Trimming took off 1 base at V and 2 bases at J, with 20 bases between the two ends. CDR3 DNA: TGTGCCAGCAGCTTAGTCACGGGGGGATGGGAGAGAAACACTGAAGCTTTCTTT. It specifies CASSLVTGGWERNTEAFF.

The chain recombines TRBV6-1 with TRBJ1-2, with D uncertain. V was trimmed by 0 bases and J by 6 bases, leaving 11 bases between them. Germline V gene data show CDR1 as MNHNS and CDR2 as SASEGT. This CDR3 comprises 14 residues. CDR3 protein: CASSEAAALDGYTF. The CDR3 DNA sequence: TGTGCCAGCAGTGAAGCGGCGGCCCTGGATGGCTACACCTTC.

J is TRBJ2-5 and V is TRBV2; no reliable D call. The CDR3 covers 13 residues. Between the trimmed V and J ends, which lost 3 bases and 2 bases, there was a span of 7 bases. Germline CDR1 and CDR2: SNHLY and FYNNEI. As DNA, the CDR3 is TGTGCCAGCAGTGAGGCAGTTCAAGAGACCCAGTACTTC. Translation gives CASSEAVQETQYF.